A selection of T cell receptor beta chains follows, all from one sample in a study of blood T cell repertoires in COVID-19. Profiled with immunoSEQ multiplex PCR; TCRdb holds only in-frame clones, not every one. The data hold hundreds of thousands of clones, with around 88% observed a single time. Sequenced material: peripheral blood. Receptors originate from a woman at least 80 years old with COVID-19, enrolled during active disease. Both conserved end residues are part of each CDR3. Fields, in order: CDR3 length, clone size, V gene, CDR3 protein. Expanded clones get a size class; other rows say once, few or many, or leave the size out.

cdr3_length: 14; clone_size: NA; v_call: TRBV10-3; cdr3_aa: CAISRQGSNEKLFF
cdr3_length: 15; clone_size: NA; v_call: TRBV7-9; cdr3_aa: CASTQDILRDTEAFF
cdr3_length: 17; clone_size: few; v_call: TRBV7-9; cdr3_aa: CASSSAWGEASNQPQHF
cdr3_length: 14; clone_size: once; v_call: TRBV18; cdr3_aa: CASSPGAGPDTQYF
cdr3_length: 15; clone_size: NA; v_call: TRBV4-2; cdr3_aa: CASSQDGGSNQPQHF
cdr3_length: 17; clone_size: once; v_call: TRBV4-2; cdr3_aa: CASSHASRTSGDYEQYF
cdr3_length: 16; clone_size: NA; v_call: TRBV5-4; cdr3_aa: CASSLVASGSYNEQFF
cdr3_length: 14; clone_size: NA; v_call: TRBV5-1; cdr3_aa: CASSPRGNQETQYF
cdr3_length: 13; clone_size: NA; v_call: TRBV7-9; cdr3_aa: CATPDRDNSPLHF
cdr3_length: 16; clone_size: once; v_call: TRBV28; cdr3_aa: CASSSSRDWRRGEQFF
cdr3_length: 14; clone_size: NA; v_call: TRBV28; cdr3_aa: CASSLGSAGLEAFF
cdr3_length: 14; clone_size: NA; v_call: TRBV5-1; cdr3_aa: CASSLQGMGNEQFF
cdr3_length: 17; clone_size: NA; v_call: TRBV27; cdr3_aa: CASSPLRGAGNTDTQYF
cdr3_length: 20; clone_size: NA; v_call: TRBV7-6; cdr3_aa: CASTLQDPRLAGGSTDTQYF
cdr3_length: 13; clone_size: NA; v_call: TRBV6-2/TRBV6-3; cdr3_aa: CASSYSSNQPQHF